Sequencing of this TCR beta chain was carried out in a study of cytomegalovirus exposure and HLA in healthy donors. PCR employed 60 Vbeta and 13 Jbeta primers. Libraries were prepared by immunoSEQ multiplex PCR; TCRdb keeps only in-frame clonotypes and omits some of them. The data hold 160,000 or so clones, with approximately 83% observed a single time. Broader study findings: With high specificity and sensitivity, the classifier reportedly diagnosed cytomegalovirus status. Relative to equally common others, HLA-associated TCR beta chains showed greater clonal expansion in a later analysis. Relative to the roughly 690-donor mean, N-insertions were reportedly fewer in an Asian-associated ancestry cluster in a later analysis. Over 150 TCR beta chains were listed as cytomegalovirus-associated.

CDR3 length equals 15 residues. Germline V CDR1 and CDR2: SGHRS, YFSETQ. V trimming: 3 bases; J trimming: 4 bases; junction bases outside the gene matches: 8. As concerns this clone: Its target is unknown.

Sequencing input: PBMCs. The clonotype comes from a young woman in good health and CMV-seronegative. The genes are TRBV5-1 and TRBJ2-3; TRBD2 agrees at 7 bases. The CDR3 DNA follows: TGCGCCAGCAGCTCCGGACCCCGGGGGGCAGATACGCAGTATTTT. It translates to CASSSGPRGADTQYF.